The rows below give T cell receptor beta chains drawn from one sample of a study of cytomegalovirus exposure and HLA in healthy donors. Data came from immunoSEQ multiplex PCR; TCRdb stores just in-frame clones and leaves some out. Altogether approximately 140,000 clones are present, approximately 78% being singletons, with the ten largest covering 2.5% to 3.5%. Sequencing was carried out using PBMCs. The receptors stem from a man aged 35-49 years in good health and CMV-seropositive. Both conserved end residues are part of each CDR3. The order of the fields is V gene, D gene, J gene, clone size, CDR3 protein. D genes are given only for firm matches. Not all rows give a size; the values are once, few, many and, for expanded clones, a class.

V gene: TRBV5-5
D gene: .
J gene: TRBJ2-7
clone size: once
CDR3 protein: CASSHPDRTYSYEQYF

V gene: TRBV5-1
D gene: .
J gene: TRBJ2-2
clone size: .
CDR3 protein: CASSLPGAHTGELFF

V gene: TRBV28
D gene: TRBD1
J gene: TRBJ2-1
clone size: .
CDR3 protein: CASSLRSRDSSYNEQFF

V gene: TRBV7-2
D gene: .
J gene: TRBJ2-7
clone size: .
CDR3 protein: CASSLATGGKGFEQYF

V gene: TRBV7-2
D gene: .
J gene: TRBJ2-2
clone size: .
CDR3 protein: CASSLVWGRDTGELFF

V gene: TRBV6-5
D gene: TRBD1
J gene: .
clone size: .
CDR3 protein: CASSSPGTGSVYEQYF

V gene: TRBV7-6
D gene: .
J gene: TRBJ1-4
clone size: few
CDR3 protein: CASSPGEKLFF

V gene: TRBV6-5
D gene: TRBD2
J gene: TRBJ2-3
clone size: .
CDR3 protein: CATQLAASTDTQYF

V gene: TRBV7-2
D gene: TRBD2
J gene: TRBJ2-1
clone size: .
CDR3 protein: CASRRSLAGNEQFF

V gene: TRBV18
D gene: TRBD2
J gene: TRBJ2-1
clone size: .
CDR3 protein: CASSPPPGGGNHEQFF

V gene: TRBV9
D gene: .
J gene: TRBJ2-1
clone size: .
CDR3 protein: CASSAGASVNEQFF

V gene: TRBV28
D gene: TRBD1
J gene: TRBJ1-2
clone size: .
CDR3 protein: CASSSGQGAEGYTF

V gene: TRBV7-2
D gene: TRBD2
J gene: TRBJ2-7
clone size: few
CDR3 protein: CASSLYGTSGSYEQYF

V gene: TRBV28
D gene: .
J gene: TRBJ1-5
clone size: .
CDR3 protein: CASTAPGLKRHF

V gene: TRBV7-3
D gene: .
J gene: TRBJ2-1
clone size: .
CDR3 protein: CASSFSGDEQFF

V gene: TRBV11-2
D gene: TRBD1
J gene: TRBJ2-1
clone size: few
CDR3 protein: CASSQTGTGFRRFF

V gene: TRBV6-5
D gene: .
J gene: TRBJ2-5
clone size: few
CDR3 protein: CASSYSAGVKQETQYF

V gene: TRBV7-8
D gene: .
J gene: TRBJ2-1
clone size: .
CDR3 protein: CASSHRANNEQFF

V gene: TRBV29-1
D gene: TRBD1
J gene: TRBJ2-1
clone size: .
CDR3 protein: CSVAYPGGGRDGNEQFF

V gene: TRBV5-1
D gene: TRBD1
J gene: TRBJ2-1
clone size: .
CDR3 protein: CASSFPGETHRGREQFF

V gene: TRBV30
D gene: .
J gene: TRBJ2-6
clone size: .
CDR3 protein: CAWREAGYSGANVLTF

V gene: TRBV27
D gene: TRBD2
J gene: TRBJ2-5
clone size: .
CDR3 protein: CASSFSGGQETQYF

V gene: TRBV4-1
D gene: TRBD1
J gene: TRBJ1-1
clone size: .
CDR3 protein: CASSQGQGVGDAEAFF

V gene: TRBV9
D gene: TRBD2
J gene: TRBJ2-5
clone size: few
CDR3 protein: CASSPRGEGGEAQYF

V gene: TRBV27
D gene: TRBD1
J gene: TRBJ2-7
clone size: .
CDR3 protein: CASSTRDRVEQYF

V gene: TRBV7-8
D gene: TRBD1
J gene: TRBJ1-3
clone size: .
CDR3 protein: CASSSAGQRASGNTIYF

V gene: TRBV7-3
D gene: .
J gene: TRBJ1-1
clone size: .
CDR3 protein: CASSPPATAMNTEAFF

V gene: TRBV7-9
D gene: TRBD1
J gene: TRBJ1-4
clone size: .
CDR3 protein: CASSPGQGAEKLFF

V gene: TRBV9
D gene: .
J gene: TRBJ2-1
clone size: .
CDR3 protein: CASSVDGVNEQFF

V gene: TRBV19
D gene: TRBD2
J gene: TRBJ2-3
clone size: .
CDR3 protein: CASSIDVGPTSGSKYTQYF

V gene: TRBV7-6
D gene: .
J gene: TRBJ1-1
clone size: .
CDR3 protein: CASSAWEVNTEAFF

V gene: TRBV29-1
D gene: .
J gene: TRBJ2-3
clone size: once
CDR3 protein: CSVEGGGGPFRPFTQYF

V gene: TRBV4-2
D gene: .
J gene: TRBJ1-5
clone size: .
CDR3 protein: CASSQAGNGNQPQHF

V gene: TRBV14
D gene: .
J gene: TRBJ2-7
clone size: .
CDR3 protein: CASSPLLGSYEQYF

V gene: TRBV27
D gene: .
J gene: TRBJ2-1
clone size: .
CDR3 protein: CASSLDRVFYNEQFF

V gene: TRBV6-1
D gene: TRBD1
J gene: TRBJ1-5
clone size: few
CDR3 protein: CASSTETGSYQPQHF

V gene: TRBV27
D gene: .
J gene: TRBJ2-7
clone size: .
CDR3 protein: CASSLGALYEQYF

V gene: TRBV9
D gene: .
J gene: TRBJ1-1
clone size: .
CDR3 protein: CASSVDGQPTDTEAFF

V gene: TRBV7-2
D gene: TRBD1
J gene: TRBJ1-1
clone size: .
CDR3 protein: CASSLRRDRLNTEAFF

V gene: TRBV5-1
D gene: TRBD1
J gene: TRBJ2-7
clone size: .
CDR3 protein: CASTPSGTGGYEQYF

V gene: TRBV7-9
D gene: TRBD2
J gene: TRBJ2-3
clone size: .
CDR3 protein: CASSLTLLTSGSGDTQYF

V gene: TRBV18
D gene: TRBD1
J gene: TRBJ1-5
clone size: .
CDR3 protein: CASSPGQNNQPQHF